This TCR beta chain was observed in a study of identical twins. Unique molecular identifiers were present on the cDNA, and a universal primer site came from template switching. TCRdb redid the calling of the 5' RACE reads with MiXCR, one entry per CDR3 protein. The table has about 100,000 distinct CDR3 sequences, roughly 6% seen once. This TCR was recovered from a woman in her forties or fifties in good health. Sequencing was done on a sample of memory T cells sorted from blood.

DNA of the CDR3: TGCGCCAGCAGCTCCGGACACTTAGCCAAAAACATTCAGTACTTC. This codes for CASSSGHLAKNIQYF. The chain uses TRBV5-1 and TRBJ2-4; possibly TRBD1 for D (5 bases). Trimming removed 3 bases from V and 0 bases from J, with 10 bases in between. This CDR3 region has 15 residues. Germline lookup yields CDR1 SGHRS and CDR2 YFSETQ.